Presented here are 20 T cell receptor beta chains from one specimen sequenced in a study of blood T cell repertoires in COVID-19. Some clones are missing from TCRdb's copy, which holds only in-frame ones; the method was immunoSEQ multiplex PCR. Here the sample spans about 200,000 clones, approximately 90% being singletons. Source material: peripheral blood. Receptors originate from a man aged 35-49 years with active or convalescent COVID-19.

In DNA form, the CDR3 reads TGTGCCAGTAGCCGTTTGGTGGGAGAGGATGAGCAGTTCTTC. This translates into CASSRLVGEDEQFF. This chain connects TRBV19 to TRBJ2-1; D perhaps matches TRBD2 (5 bases). Germline V gene data show CDR1 as LNHDA and CDR2 as SQIVND (reference sequence). The germline V and J ends were trimmed by 6 bases and 8 bases, with 17 bases remaining between them. The CDR3 has 14 amino acids.

The J gene is TRBJ1-2, the V gene TRBV6-5; D ambiguous. V lost 6 bases and J 3 bases, leaving 5 bases between the germline ends. Germline V CDR1 and CDR2: MNHEY, SVGAGI. This CDR3 is built from 11 residues. The CDR3 sequence: CASRRDYGYTF. The CDR3, as DNA: TGTGCCAGCAGACGCGACTATGGCTACACCTTC.

The chain combines TRBV28 with TRBJ1-4; D unclear. The length of the CDR3 is 15 residues. Germline V gene lookup returns CDR1 MDHEN and CDR2 SYDVKM. Trimming stripped 4 bases from V and 8 bases from J, with 17 bases between. The CDR3: CASSYRPPREEKLFF. DNA of the CDR3: TGTGCCAGCAGTTACAGACCCCCACGGGAGGAAAAACTGTTTTTT.

A word on this clone: Without the conserved terminal phenylalanine or tryptophan, this CDR3 likely stems from a read error. The DNA is left out, because the CDR3 cannot be placed on it with certainty; the CDR3 is given as TCRdb lists it. This chain uses TRBV14 with TRBJ1-1; the table assigns TRBD1, which was not confirmed against the DNA. The CDR3 contains 13 residues when both ends are counted. The V gene's germline CDR1 is SGHDN and CDR2 FVKESK. The CDR3: CASSPWTGANLPA.

The chain couples TRBV28 to TRBJ2-1; 13 bases are a match to TRBD2. Per the germline V gene, CDR1 is MDHEN and CDR2 is SYDVKM. V was clipped by 6 bases and J by 1 base; unmatched bases: 12. The CDR3 is 19 amino acids. The CDR3, as DNA: TGTGCCAGCAGAGATGGACTAGCGGGAGCCGGTCGGTCCTACAATGAGCAGTTCTTC. Translating it yields CASRDGLAGAGRSYNEQFF.

The chain employs TRBV29-1 and TRBJ1-1; TRBD1 aligns across 9 bases. The CDR3 totals 15 residues. The junction had 10 bases not matched to a gene; V was cut back by 4 bases and J by 4 bases. The germline gives CDR1 SQVTM, CDR2 ANQGSEA. CDR3 in amino acids: CSVGSMDRGRTEAFF. The CDR3 bases are TGCAGCGTTGGTTCGATGGACAGGGGACGCACTGAAGCTTTCTTT.

The chain carries TRBV4-1 and TRBJ1-2; D is ambiguous. V was cut by 4 bases and J by 1 base, with 10 bases left in between. The CDR3 consists of 14 residues. CDR1 and CDR2 from the germline V gene are MGHRA and YSYEKL. CDR3 DNA sequence: TGCGCCAGCAGCCCCGAGGGCTTTAACTATGGCTACACCTTC. Its protein is CASSPEGFNYGYTF.

Here the CDR3 DNA reads TGTGCCAGCAGGAGGGGGTGGGACACCGGGGAGCTGTTTTTT. It is translated as CASRRGWDTGELFF. The rearrangement uses TRBV27 and TRBJ2-2; tentative D call: TRBD1 (6 bases). Germline values: CDR1 MNHEY, CDR2 SMNVEV (reference sequence). The CDR3 has 14 amino acids. Trimming removed 6 bases at V and 3 bases at J, with 11 bases between.

The chain has TRBV14 and TRBJ1-3; tentatively, D is TRBD1 (5 bases). CDR1 SGHDN and CDR2 FVKESK come from the germline V gene. The CDR3 loop spans 17 amino acids. V lost 3 bases, J lost 7 bases, and 22 bases lay in between. CDR3 nucleotide sequence: TGTGCCAGCAGCCAGGGGGGTCTGGCAGATCATAAGAACACCATATATTTT. It encodes CASSQGGLADHKNTIYF.

J is TRBJ1-1 and V is TRBV12-5; TRBD1 is a possible D gene (5 bases). V was shortened by 6 bases and J by 2 bases, with 10 bases between the two germline ends. Germline V gene lookup returns CDR1 LGHNT and CDR2 FRNRAP. This CDR3 contains 13 residues. CDR3 in DNA: TGTGCTAGTGGCTACAGGAAAAACACTGAAGCTTTCTTT. Protein: CASGYRKNTEAFF.

V is TRBV6-5 and J is TRBJ1-1; 9 bases align to TRBD1. V shed 4 bases and J 5 bases; nucleotides not matched to a gene: 5. The CDR3 is made up of 14 amino acids. Germline assignment: CDR1 MNHEY and CDR2 SVGAGI. CDR3: CASSSPGQGTEAFF. The DNA for the CDR3 is TGTGCCAGCAGTTCACCGGGACAGGGAACTGAAGCTTTCTTT.

V usage is TRBV6-5 and J usage is TRBJ2-3, with TRBD2 as a possible D gene (6 bases). The CDR3 extends over 13 amino acids. V was pared by 10 bases and J by 4 bases, with 15 bases between. Germline assignment: CDR1 MNHEY and CDR2 SVGAGI. The DNA of the CDR3 is TGTGCCACGGGGTCTCGGGGGTCAGATACGCAGTATTTT. Its protein is CATGSRGSDTQYF.

CDR3 sequence: CASRAGGGSPLHF. In DNA, the CDR3 is TGTGCCAGCAGGGCCGGGGGGGGATCACCCCTCCACTTT. The V gene is TRBV6-4, the J gene TRBJ1-6; TRBD1 might be the D (5 bases). CDR3 length equals 13 residues. The V end lost 6 bases, the J end lost 10 bases, and 13 bases lay between the germline ends. The germline V gene has CDR1 MRHNA and CDR2 SNTAGT.

CDR3 protein: CASRSSNYGYTF. The CDR3 DNA follows: TGTGCCAGCAGGTCTTCTAACTATGGCTACACCTTC. This chain links TRBV27 with TRBJ1-2, with unresolved D. The CDR3 extends over 12 amino acids. Germline assignment: CDR1 MNHEY and CDR2 SMNVEV (reference sequence). V shed 6 bases and J shed 0 bases, with 5 bases lying between them.

The chain employs TRBV18 and TRBJ2-1, with a possible D match to TRBD1 (5 bases). The CDR3 is 16 amino acids. CDR1 is KGHSH and CDR2 is LQKENI in the germline V gene. V shed 2 bases and J shed 8 bases, with 19 bases lying between them. This chain's CDR3 is CASSPSLVPEGDEQFF. For the CDR3, the DNA is TGTGCCAGCTCACCATCCTTGGTCCCCGAAGGGGATGAGCAGTTCTTC.

The chain uses TRBV2 and TRBJ2-3, with 8 bases identical to TRBD1. The CDR3 spans 13 residues. CDR1 and CDR2 (germline): SNHLY, FYNNEI. J gave up 3 bases and V 8 bases, and 4 bases lay outside the gene matches. CDR3 coding DNA: TGTGCCAGCTGTCGGGACAGGACAGATACGCAGTATTTT. As protein: CASCRDRTDTQYF.

This clone is a singleton in its sample. The chain couples TRBV5-4 to TRBJ2-5; TRBD2 aligns across 7 bases. J lost 3 bases, V lost 0 bases, and 2 bases had no gene match. CDR3 size: 14 residues. Germline V CDR1 and CDR2: SGHNT, YYREEE (reference sequence). CDR3 sequence: CASSLGGGKETQYF. The DNA of the CDR3 is TGTGCCAGCAGCTTGGGGGGAGGGAAAGAGACCCAGTACTTC.

The rearrangement joins TRBV5-6 to TRBJ1-5; D gene ambiguous. Germline-derived CDR1 and CDR2 are SGHDT and YYEEEE. CDR3 length: 13 amino acids. V dropped 2 bases and J dropped 7 bases, with 10 bases sitting between them. The CDR3 protein is CASSFVGEQPQHF. The CDR3 DNA reads as TGTGCCAGCAGCTTCGTTGGAGAACAGCCCCAGCATTTT.

This clone has just one count. The rearrangement links TRBV14 to TRBJ2-5; D is undetermined. Deletions cut 4 bases from V and 5 bases from J, with 11 bases between. The CDR3 contains 13 residues. Germline V gene sequence: CDR1 SGHDN, CDR2 FVKESK. The CDR3 reads CASSRQVLETQYF. Written as DNA, the CDR3 is TGTGCCAGCAGCCGCCAGGTTTTGGAGACCCAGTACTTC.

This rearrangement joins TRBV4-1 to TRBJ2-2; D unresolved. CDR3 length: 16 residues. Between the trimmed V and J ends, which lost 0 bases and 1 base, there was a span of 9 bases. Germline CDR1 MGHRA, CDR2 YSYEKL. CDR3 coding DNA: TGCGCCAGCAGCCAAGAAGGAGCGAAGAACACCGGGGAGCTGTTTTTT. Amino acids: CASSQEGAKNTGELFF.